This T cell receptor beta chain was found in a study of control samples from healthy donors and cancer patients. The assay was immunoSEQ multiplex PCR, and TCRdb's table has in-frame clones only and misses some. The table records about 79,000 clones, approximately 93% of them present only once. Trimming pared 5 bases from V and 0 bases from J, leaving 17 bases between. The length of the CDR3 is 17 residues. Germline CDR1 MDHEN, CDR2 SYDVKM. The TCR was taken from a woman aged 40-49 years with lung cancer. Sequencing input: PBMCs. The chain employs TRBV28 and TRBJ2-1, with D possibly being TRBD1 or TRBD2 (6 bases each). This CDR3 reads CASSRGQQWRSYNEQFF. DNA of the CDR3: TGTGCCAGCAGTCGGGGGCAGCAGTGGCGCTCCTACAATGAGCAGTTCTTC. The full variable domain, completed using reference TRBV28 and TRBJ2-1, is DVKVTQSSRYLVKRTGEKVFLECVQDMDHENMFWYRQDPGLGLRLIYFSYDVKMKEKGDIPEGYSVSREKKERFSLILESASTNQTSMYLCASSRGQQWRSYNEQFFGPGTRLTVL.